This T cell receptor (beta chain) was recovered during a study of response to subunit inactivated influenza vaccine. V lost 5 bases, J lost 4 bases, and 7 bases stayed unmatched. Per germline, CDR1 SGHTA and CDR2 FQGNSA. CDR3 length: 14 amino acids. Study-level results: Each seasonal influenza vaccination recruits few new T cells, the authors suggested.

Comment on this clonotype: Its antigen is undetermined.

TCRdb independently ran MiXCR on the RT-PCR reads; one entry per CDR3 protein. Of more than 400,000 distinct CDR3 sequences listed, approximately 11% were seen once; the top ten hold about 12%. V and J are TRBV7-2 and TRBJ2-7; 8 nucleotides align to TRBD2. This TCR was recovered from a man over 45 who received an inactivated influenza vaccine. The specimen comprised PBMCs from blood, sampled roughly 48 days after vaccination. The CDR3 loop is CASSAASGLYEQYF. DNA for the CDR3: TGTGCCAGCAGCGCCGCTAGCGGGCTATACGAGCAGTACTTC.